This TCR beta chain emerged from a study of blood T cell repertoires in COVID-19. About the study: PBMCs, B-cell-depleted T cells, or T cells were the source of the cDNA or gDNA that made up the material.

Measured with immunoSEQ multiplex PCR; TCRdb has only the in-frame clones, and not every one. Of fewer than 200,000 clones in the sample, 87% were seen once. Germline CDR1 is MNHEY and CDR2 is SVGEGT. The V end lost 6 bases, the J end lost 2 bases, and 23 bases lay between the germline ends. CDR3 length equals 18 residues. Sequencing used peripheral blood. This sequence joins TRBV6-2 or TRBV6-3 and TRBJ2-1; possible D gene TRBD1, 6 bases. The origin of this receptor is a woman younger than 30 who had recovered from COVID-19. Written as DNA, the CDR3 is TGTGCCAGCAGCACCCGCCTCCCCGAAGGGGGAACCTACAATGAGCAGTTCTTC. Translating gives CASSTRLPEGGTYNEQFF.